This T cell receptor (beta chain) originates from a study of CD8 T cells in Susac syndrome. The authors reverse transcribed roughly 0.5 to 1 ug RNA with random hexamers. With immunoSEQ multiplex PCR, TCR beta CDR3 was amplified across 54 Vbeta and 13 Jbeta. TCRdb re-analysed the immunoSEQ multiplex PCR reads in MiXCR, keeping a single row per CDR3 protein. The sample has hundreds of thousands of distinct CDR3 sequences; around 93% are singletons. As concerns this clonotype: Its antigen is as yet unknown.

Peripheral blood CD8+ and CD4+ T cells were profiled by TCR beta sequencing. Stable or active relapsing-remitting multiple sclerosis, untreated and meeting revised McDonald criteria, defined the controls. The study, taken as a whole, reports: It was acknowledged in the study that its TCR sequencing and HLA analysis involved a relatively small number of individuals.

The TCR originated in a human donor with multiple sclerosis. The sequenced material came from CD4+ T cells from PBMCs.

CDR3 in DNA: TGCGCCAGCAGCCTAGCAGGGACTAGCGGCGACGAGCAGTACGTC. Amino acid sequence: CASSLAGTSGDEQYV. This rearrangement joins TRBV5-1 to TRBJ2-7, with 11 bases lining up with TRBD2. Trimming at V came to 4 bases and at J to 5 bases, leaving 8 bases not matched to a gene. This CDR3 contains 15 residues. Germline CDR1 reads SGHRS; CDR2 reads YFSETQ.